The 3 T cell receptor beta chains in this list originate from one sample, sequenced in a study of blood T cell repertoires in COVID-19 (dated by TCRdb to 2018 to 2021). The library was generated by the immunoSEQ multiplex PCR assay. Sourced from immuneACCESS, this table was stored by TCRdb with only in-frame sequences that have V and J called. A share of the clones is absent; for the studies checked, an unresolved V gene accounts for under half, and the remainder has no known explanation. Counted in this sample were fewer than 250,000 clones; about 82% of them appeared once. More than 6% of the sample comes from the top ten. Material for sequencing was peripheral blood. The source of these receptors is a woman in her sixties with active or convalescent COVID-19.

This chain links TRBV19 with TRBJ1-5, with D unclear. Germline V gene sequence: CDR1 LNHDA, CDR2 SQIVND (reference sequence). This CDR3 is built from 13 residues. The V end lost 3 bases, the J end lost 10 bases, and 13 bases lay between the germline ends. CDR3 nucleotide sequence: TGTGCCAGTAGTATCCAGGTGTTACGTCCCCAGCATTTT. Translation gives CASSIQVLRPQHF.

The CDR3 coding sequence is TGTGCCAGCAGCTTAGAAGACAGTATCACCGGGGAGCTGTTTTTT. Encoded protein: CASSLEDSITGELFF. This chain connects TRBV7-2 to TRBJ2-2, with D possibly being TRBD1 (5 bases). The CDR3 loop spans 15 amino acids. Germline CDR1 SGHTA, CDR2 FQGNSA. V lost 1 base to trimming and J lost 4 bases, with 10 bases between them.

V gene TRBV6-5 combines with J gene TRBJ2-7; maybe TRBD1 (6 bases). CDR1 MNHEY and CDR2 SVGAGI come from the germline V gene. The length of the CDR3 is 12 residues. Trimming cost V 8 bases and J 6 bases, with 14 bases left between them. CDR3 sequence: CASAKGVGEQYF. Here the CDR3 DNA reads TGTGCCAGCGCTAAGGGGGTTGGCGAGCAGTACTTC.